This T cell receptor beta chain comes out of a study of blood T cell repertoires in COVID-19. Researchers sorted participants into cohorts using their self-reported clinical history. Original data processing: Reference gene primer amplification gave estimated nucleated cell counts. Method: immunoSEQ multiplex PCR; TCRdb's copy keeps in-frame clones and lacks some. The V and J calls and clone size are taken from that table; D and trimming were inferred from the DNA. Among about 280,000 clones listed, around 85% were seen once. V gave up 6 bases and J gave up 5 bases; unmatched junction bases: 5. The CDR3 runs to 13 residues.

The sequenced material came from PBMCs or T cells enriched from blood (not recorded which). The sequence was collected from a middle-aged woman who had recovered from COVID-19. The V gene is TRBV12-3 or TRBV12-4, the J gene TRBJ1-2; 8 bases agree with TRBD1. The CDR3 loop reads CASSRQGRYGYTF. The CDR3, as DNA: TGTGCCAGCAGCCGACAGGGGCGTTATGGCTACACCTTC.